A single sample gave rise to the 23 T cell receptor beta chains below, sequenced in a study of T cell clonality in common variable immunodeficiency. Produced via immunoSEQ multiplex PCR; TCRdb's table is partial and in-frame only. The sample shows about 52,000 clones, no singletons; the ten largest hold 1.8%. The material sequenced was peripheral blood mononuclear cells. The source is a person between 18 and 75 years old in good health.

For this clone: A much larger clone sits a single nucleotide away, making a read error possible. Read coverage stops 3 residues before the CDR3 terminus; the germline J gene supplies the remainder. The rearrangement links TRBV7-2 to TRBJ2-3, with D possibly matching TRBD2 (6 bases). This CDR3 is 15 amino acids long. Germline CDR1 reads SGHTA; CDR2 reads FQGNSA. The sequenced CDR3 bases are TGTGCCAGCAGCCCCGTAGCGGACTCGGGGCGGCCG. Protein: CASSPVADSGRP. The entire CDR3 is CASSPVADSGRPQYF. The full variable domain, completed using reference TRBV7-2 and TRBJ2-3, is GAGVSQSPSNKVTEKGKDVELRCDPISGHTALYWYRQSLGQGLEFLIYFQGNSAPDKSGLPSDRFSAERTGGSVSTLTIQRTQQEDSAVYLCASSPVADSGRPQYFGPGTRLTVL.

Ten or more counts support this clone. From the germline J gene comes the end of the CDR3, since the read stops 3 residues before it. The rearrangement uses TRBV19 and TRBJ2-1; D might be TRBD2 (6 bases). In germline, CDR1 is LNHDA, CDR2 SQIVND (reference sequence). Between the trimmed V and J ends, which lost 6 bases and 7 bases, there was a span of 16 bases. The CDR3 loop spans 14 amino acids. CDR3 in amino acids: CASSAGRGINEQFF. CDR3 DNA, as far as it was read: TGTGCCAGTAGCGCTGGGCGGGGTATTAATGAG.

This clone appeared many times. This chain's CDR3 is CASSYGQDGYTF. Partial CDR3 DNA: TGTGCCAGCAGCTACGGACAGGATGGC. The chain recombines TRBV7-9 with TRBJ1-2, with 7 nucleotides matching TRBD1. The CDR3 goes on 3 residues after the read ends, and that part is filled in from the germline J gene. Unmatched junction bases numbered 2, after V lost 4 bases and J lost 6 bases. The germline V gene encodes CDR1 SEHNR and CDR2 FQNEAQ (reference sequence). The CDR3 consists of 12 residues.

This clone was counted only a few times. The read halts 3 residues ahead of the CDR3 end, with the missing end drawn from the germline J gene. The J gene is TRBJ2-7, the V gene TRBV11-1; TRBD1 matches at 10 bases. V lost 4 bases to trimming and J lost 3 bases; unmatched junction nucleotides: 0. This CDR3 region has 13 residues. Germline CDR1 is SGHAT and CDR2 is FQDESV (reference sequence). The CDR3 DNA, read in part, is TGTGCCAGCAGCTGGACAGGGGGCTACGAG. Its protein is CASSWTGGYE. The whole CDR3 sequence is CASSWTGGYEQYF.

Comment on this clone: The CDR3 goes on 3 residues after the read ends, and that part is filled in from the germline J gene. The J gene is TRBJ2-4, the V gene TRBV6-1; D possibly corresponds to TRBD2 (6 bases). CDR3 length: 15 residues. Germline V gives CDR1 MNHNS, CDR2 SASEGT. The DNA read from the CDR3 is TGTGCCAGCAGTGAAGCAGTGGCAGGAGGGTATGGT. This encodes CASSEAVAGGYG. The whole CDR3 sequence is CASSEAVAGGYGQYF.

This clone was detected ten times or more. The read gets to within 3 residues of the CDR3 end, and the germline J gene fills in the rest. V is TRBV6-2 or TRBV6-3 and J is TRBJ1-6, with TRBD1 identical over 9 bases. Germline CDR1 MNHEY, CDR2 SVGEGT. The CDR3 is made up of 13 amino acids. Trimming took 10 bases from V and 7 from J; bases not matched to a gene: 5. CDR3 DNA, as far as it was read: TGTGCCAACGCACAGGGGGCAAATTCACCC. Protein sequence: CANAQGANSP. The entire CDR3 protein reads CANAQGANSPLHF.

This clone came up many times. The CDR3 end is not reached by the read, which stops 3 residues before it; the germline J gene fills it in. The rearrangement joins TRBV4-1 to TRBJ2-5, with TRBD1 matching over 7 bases. The CDR3 has 17 residues. Germline V gene data show CDR1 as MGHRA and CDR2 as YSYEKL. J gave up 7 bases and V 0 bases, and 14 bases lay outside the gene matches. The CDR3: CASSQEVPRGSAGTQYF. The part of the CDR3 DNA that was read is TGCGCCAGCAGCCAAGAAGTTCCCAGGGGGTCCGCCGGGACC.

This clone was observed many times. The sequenced fragment ends 3 residues before the CDR3 boundary, so the rest is inferred from the germline J gene. V is TRBV7-2 and J is TRBJ1-5; possibly TRBD1 for D (6 bases). The CDR3 consists of 14 residues. Germline V lookup: CDR1 SGHTA, CDR2 FQGNSA. The V end was cut by 5 bases, the J end by 2 bases, with 10 bases between. CDR3 DNA (partial): TGTGCCAGCAGCCCAAGACAGGGCAATCAGCCC. This encodes CASSPRQGNQP. The whole CDR3 region reads CASSPRQGNQPQHF.

This clone was counted many times. The observed sequence ends 3 residues before the CDR3 terminus, with the missing tail filled in from the germline J gene. The chain employs TRBV19 and TRBJ2-5; 8 bases are a match to TRBD1. Germline assignment: CDR1 LNHDA and CDR2 SQIVND (reference sequence). This CDR3 region has 15 residues. Trimming took 3 bases from V and 1 from J; bases not matched to a gene: 4. The CDR3 loop reads CASSIRGRPQETQYF. CDR3 bases read: TGTGCCAGTAGTATCAGGGGGCGTCCCCAAGAGACC.

This clone was seen a handful of times. A read error may explain this, as a much larger clone is one base away. Read sequence stops 3 residues before the CDR3 end, and the germline J gene provides the missing end. The chain has TRBV5-1 and TRBJ2-5; D perhaps matches TRBD1 (5 bases). V was pared by 5 bases and J by 4 bases, with 12 bases between. The germline CDR1 and CDR2 sequences are SGHRS and YFSETQ. This CDR3 spans 13 amino acids. The CDR3 is CASRAGQRETQYF. The CDR3 bases that were read are TGCGCCAGCAGGGCAGGGCAGCGAGAGACC.

This clone was recorded at least ten times. The read is 3 residues too short to cover the CDR3 end, so that end is filled in from the germline J gene. The chain uses TRBV30 and TRBJ2-3; D gene unclear. V was cut by 1 base and J by 4 bases, with 6 bases left in between. Germline V gene data show CDR1 as GTSNPN and CDR2 as SVGIG (reference sequence). The CDR3 runs to 12 residues. This CDR3 reads CAWSEVADTQYF. The sequenced part of the CDR3 DNA is TGTGCCTGGAGTGAGGTGGCAGATACG. Supplemented by reference TRBV30 and TRBJ2-3, the full variable domain reads SQTIHQWPATLVQPVGSPLSLECTVEGTSNPNLYWYRQAAGRGLQLLFYSVGIGQISSEVPQNLSASRPQDRQFILSSKKLLLSDSGFYLCAWSEVADTQYFGPGTRLTVL.

This clone was observed at least ten times. The CDR3 is cut off 3 residues early in the read; its end comes from the germline J gene. V gene TRBV19 combines with J gene TRBJ2-1; maybe TRBD2 (6 bases). The V end was cut by 0 bases, the J end by 7 bases, with 10 bases between. The germline gives CDR1 LNHDA, CDR2 SQIVND (reference sequence). The CDR3 length is 14 residues. This CDR3 reads CASSIDRAGNEQFF. The DNA read from the CDR3 is TGTGCCAGTAGTATAGATAGGGCGGGAAATGAG.

This clone has a count of ten or more. The CDR3 goes on 3 residues after the read ends, and that part is filled in from the germline J gene. V gene TRBV6-2 or TRBV6-3 combines with J gene TRBJ1-1; the D gene is possibly TRBD1 (5 bases). V shed 2 bases and J shed 4 bases, with 11 bases lying between them. Per germline, CDR1 MNHEY and CDR2 SVGEGT. This CDR3 region has 14 residues. The CDR3 loop reads CASSYGAVGTEAFF. The DNA read from the CDR3 is TGTGCCAGCAGTTACGGGGCCGTAGGCACTGAA.

This clone was found many times. The read halts 3 residues ahead of the CDR3 end, with the missing end drawn from the germline J gene. V usage is TRBV10-3 and J usage is TRBJ2-7, with D possibly matching TRBD1 (5 bases). Germline V gives CDR1 ENHRY, CDR2 SYGVKD. The V and J ends lost 0 bases and 3 bases respectively, with 15 bases between them. The CDR3 has 16 residues. Incomplete CDR3 DNA: TGTGCCATCAGTGAGTCGTCAGGACAAGGGTTCTACGAG. Its protein product is CAISESSGQGFYE. The entire CDR3 protein reads CAISESSGQGFYEQYF.

There are a few counts of this clone. The read ends 3 residues shy of where the CDR3 ends; the end is completed using the germline J gene. V usage is TRBV7-3 and J usage is TRBJ1-2; D remains unclear. The CDR3 has 14 amino acids. Germline lookup yields CDR1 SGHTA and CDR2 FQGTGA. CDR3 bases read: TGTGCCAGCAAGGGCGGGGAGGGCAGCAATGAC. It yields the protein CASKGGEGSND. The CDR3 reads in full as CASKGGEGSNDYTF.

This clone was seen repeatedly, ten times or more. With the read ending 3 residues before the CDR3 end, the germline J gene is used to fill in that end. The chain employs TRBV7-2 and TRBJ2-2; D is unclear. The CDR3 covers 13 residues. Trimming left V 4 bases short and J 1 base short, with 4 bases between. Germline loops: CDR1 SGHTA, CDR2 FQGNSA. CDR3 bases read: TGTGCCAGCAGCTCCAAGAACACCGGGGAG. This sequence encodes CASSSKNTGE. The full CDR3 protein is CASSSKNTGELFF.

To note about this clone: The read stops 3 residues short of the end of the CDR3; the missing end is completed from the germline J gene. This chain connects TRBV7-9 to TRBJ2-6, with TRBD2 as a possible D gene (6 bases). Per germline, CDR1 SEHNR and CDR2 FQNEAQ (reference sequence). The CDR3 totals 13 residues. CDR3: CASSLAHGGVLTF. The covered CDR3 bases are TGTGCCAGCAGCTTAGCGCACGGGGGAGTC.

The CDR3 is CASSQPHMGVGETQYF. Partial CDR3 DNA: TGTGCCAGCAGCCAACCCCACATGGGCGTCGGGGAGACG. The chain has TRBV16 and TRBJ2-3, with D perhaps TRBD2 (5 bases). The read stops 3 residues short of the end of the CDR3; the missing end is completed from the germline J gene. Germline CDR1 and CDR2: KGHSY and FQNENV. The CDR3 spans 16 residues. Full variable domain (outside the CDR3, taken from reference TRBV16 and TRBJ2-3): GEEVAQTPKHLVRGEGQKAKLYCAPIKGHSYVFWYQQVLKNEFKFLISFQNENVFDETGMPKERFSAKCLPNSPCSLEIQATKLEDSAVYFCASSQPHMGVGETQYFGPGTRLTVL.

There are many counts of this clone. Coverage ceases 3 residues before the CDR3 finishes, and the germline J gene fills in the end. The gene calls are TRBV29-1 and TRBJ2-7; 10 bases fit TRBD1. Germline V CDR1 and CDR2: SQVTM, ANQGSEA. The CDR3 runs 13 residues. V lost 7 bases to trimming and J lost 4 bases; unmatched junction nucleotides: 7. CDR3 DNA, as far as it was read: TGCAGCGCGAGACAGGGGGCAGGGTACGAG. This gives the protein CSARQGAGYE. The complete CDR3 sequence is CSARQGAGYEQYF.

This clone was counted ten times or more. The DNA ends 3 residues before the CDR3 does, and the rest of the CDR3 is filled in from the germline J gene. V is TRBV20-1 and J is TRBJ2-5, with unresolved D. Trimming stripped 5 bases from V and 5 bases from J, with 12 bases between. Germline CDR1 and CDR2: DFQATT and SNEGSKA (reference sequence). This CDR3 spans 12 amino acids. The CDR3 DNA, read in part, is TGCAGTGCTGAGGCGGCCCGGGAGACC. It yields the protein CSAEAARET. The CDR3, in full, reads CSAEAARETQYF.

On this clone: Read data end 3 residues before the CDR3 end; the end is taken from the germline J gene. The chain uses TRBV19 and TRBJ1-1, with 7 bases aligning to TRBD1. The CDR3 consists of 13 residues. Germline values: CDR1 LNHDA, CDR2 SQIVND (reference sequence). The V gene end was trimmed by 5 bases and the J gene end by 5 bases; junction bases not matched to a gene: 5. The sequenced CDR3 bases are TGTGCCAGTAGTCCGGAACAGGGGACTGAA. Translation gives CASSPEQGTE. The complete CDR3 sequence is CASSPEQGTEAFF.

A remark on this clone: The missing CDR3 end, 3 residues past where the read stops, is filled in from the germline J gene. V usage is TRBV6-1 and J usage is TRBJ1-2; the D is unclear. Germline assignment: CDR1 MNHNS and CDR2 SASEGT. The length of the CDR3 is 14 residues. V was clipped by 1 base and J by 4 bases, with 10 bases between them. CDR3 DNA, as far as it was read: TGTGCCAGCAGTGAAGGCCAGACTTTCTATGGC. Its translation is CASSEGQTFYG. The CDR3, in full, reads CASSEGQTFYGYTF.

Regarding this clone: Read sequence stops 3 residues before the CDR3 end, and the germline J gene provides the missing end. The chain combines TRBV19 with TRBJ2-2; TRBD2 might be the D (6 bases). The CDR3 is 14 residues long. Germline assignment: CDR1 LNHDA and CDR2 SQIVND (reference sequence). The sequenced part of the CDR3 DNA is TGTGCCAGTACCATACGGGGGTCGGATTCACCG. It yields the protein CASTIRGSDSP. The CDR3 reads in full as CASTIRGSDSPLFF. Together with reference TRBV19 and TRBJ2-2, the CDR3 gives the full variable domain: DGGITQSPKYLFRKEGQNVTLSCEQNLNHDAMYWYRQDPGQGLRLIYYSQIVNDFQKGDIAEGYSVSREKKESFPLTVTSAQKNPTAFYLCASTIRGSDSPLFFGEGSRLTVL.